Each of the 18 T cell receptor beta chains below was sequenced from the same sample in a study of blood T cell repertoires in COVID-19 (dated by TCRdb to between 2020 and 2021). Libraries were prepared through the immunoSEQ multiplex PCR assay. What TCRdb holds here is the immuneACCESS table cut down to in-frame rearrangements. Part of the clones is not present; checked against another copy, under half of the missing clones reflect an unresolved V gene, and the others are unexplained. The sample contains fewer than 350,000 clones, roughly 89% of them found a single time. Clones ranked in the top ten supply about 1.5% of the sample. The material sequenced was PBMCs or T cells enriched from blood (not recorded which). These TCRs come from a woman aged 18-29 years with acute COVID-19.

The chain recombines TRBV7-9 with TRBJ1-2; possible D gene TRBD1, 6 bases. The V and J ends lost 8 bases and 8 bases respectively, with 18 bases between them. Germline V lookup: CDR1 SEHNR, CDR2 FQNEAQ (reference sequence). The CDR3 runs 13 residues. The CDR3 coding sequence is TGTGCCAGCCCAGCCCCAGGGGCGCGGGGCTACACCTTC. It codes for CASPAPGARGYTF.

The rearrangement joins TRBV3-1 (or the pseudogene TRBV3-2) to TRBJ2-7, with a tentative D call TRBD2 (5 bases). V was pared by 3 bases and J by 2 bases, with 20 bases between. The CDR3 consists of 17 residues. Germline CDR1 is LGHDT and CDR2 is YNNKEL (reference sequence). The CDR3 sequence is CASSQGPGRALPYEQYF. The DNA of the CDR3 is TGTGCCAGCAGCCAGGGTCCCGGGCGGGCACTTCCCTACGAGCAGTACTTC.

The chain carries TRBV4-1 and TRBJ2-1; 10 bases are a match to TRBD2. V trimming: 4 bases; J trimming: 10 bases; junction bases outside the gene matches: 16. CDR1 and CDR2 (germline): MGHRA, YSYEKL. The CDR3 is 17 residues long. DNA for the CDR3: TGCGCCAGCAGCCGAATACTAGCGGGACTGCCCGGGCGGGAGCAGTTCTTC. Amino acid sequence: CASSRILAGLPGREQFF.

Concerning this clone: The sample contains more than one DNA sequence encoding this CDR3. This chain uses TRBV5-5 with TRBJ2-1; a weak D match, TRBD1 (6 bases). The CDR3 sequence is 15 residues long. Germline loops: CDR1 SGHKS, CDR2 YYEKEE (reference sequence). V gave up 2 bases and J gave up 5 bases, with 14 bases separating them. The CDR3 DNA follows: TGTGCCAGCAGCTTAGGTTCAGGGGTCCACAATGAGCAGTTCTTC. Translated, it gives CASSLGSGVHNEQFF.

The chain carries TRBV27 and TRBJ2-1; D is undetermined. The V end lost 4 bases, the J end lost 8 bases, and 9 bases lay between the germline ends. CDR1 and CDR2 (germline): MNHEY, SMNVEV (reference sequence). The CDR3 is made up of 12 amino acids. CDR3: CASSSLHYEQFF. In DNA form, the CDR3 reads TGTGCCAGCAGTTCCCTCCACTATGAGCAGTTCTTC.

Turning to this clone: The sample contains more than one DNA sequence encoding this CDR3. V gene TRBV30 combines with J gene TRBJ1-3; D is unresolved. In germline, CDR1 is GTSNPN, CDR2 SVGIG (reference sequence). The CDR3 runs to 13 residues. V was shortened by 4 bases and J by 0 bases, with 7 bases between the two germline ends. The CDR3 region is CAWTGHSGNTIYF. CDR3 bases: TGTGCCTGGACAGGCCACTCTGGAAACACCATATATTTT.

This clone was detected a few times. A read error may be the cause here, since a much bigger clone is one base away. The chain is built from TRBV7-8 and TRBJ2-2, with TRBD2 identical over 8 bases. The trim removed 5 bases at V and 0 bases at J, leaving 2 bases unmatched. The CDR3 is 15 residues long. Germline assignment: CDR1 SGHVS and CDR2 FQNEAQ. The CDR3 is CASSPGLANTGELFF. CDR3 nucleotides: TGTGCCAGCAGCCCGGGACTAGCGAACACCGGGGAGCTGTTTTTT.

The chain uses TRBV4-2 and TRBJ1-2; 8 bases are shared with TRBD1. V trimming: 3 bases; J trimming: 2 bases; junction bases outside the gene matches: 8. From germline, CDR1 is LGHNA and CDR2 YNFKEQ. The CDR3 consists of 16 residues. CDR3 in amino acids: CASSQVGDRLNYGYTF. CDR3 in DNA: TGTGCCAGCAGCCAGGTTGGGGACAGGCTGAACTATGGCTACACCTTC.

The chain recombines TRBV7-9 with TRBJ2-5; the match to TRBD2 covers 7 bases. The length of the CDR3 is 15 residues. V lost 1 base and J lost 5; bases outside the gene matches: 7. Germline-derived CDR1 and CDR2 are SEHNR and FQNEAQ (reference sequence). The CDR3 sequence is CASSLDGQGGETQYF. CDR3 sequence (DNA): TGTGCCAGCAGCTTAGACGGGCAGGGAGGGGAGACCCAGTACTTC.

J is TRBJ1-1 and V is TRBV12-3 or TRBV12-4; a possible D gene is TRBD1 (5 bases). This CDR3 is 13 amino acids long. V gave up 3 bases and J gave up 5 bases, with 10 bases separating them. CDR3: CASSFREWTEAFF. The CDR3 DNA follows: TGTGCCAGCAGTTTCAGGGAATGGACTGAAGCTTTCTTT.

V usage is TRBV18 and J usage is TRBJ1-2; maybe TRBD1 (5 bases). The V end was cut by 3 bases, the J end by 4 bases, with 6 bases between. There are 12 residues in the CDR3. The germline V gene has CDR1 KGHSH and CDR2 LQKENI. This CDR3 is CASSPDSYGYTF. CDR3 DNA: TGTGCCAGCTCACCCGACAGCTATGGCTACACCTTC.

This chain connects TRBV27 to TRBJ2-7, with 8 nucleotides matching TRBD1. The CDR3 is 14 amino acids. Germline assignment: CDR1 MNHEY and CDR2 SMNVEV (reference sequence). V lost 10 bases to trimming and J lost 2 bases; unmatched junction nucleotides: 10. The CDR3 nucleotides read TGTGCCATACGACAGGGGCGAGGACCCTACGAGCAGTACTTC. Its translation: CAIRQGRGPYEQYF.

The chain is built from TRBV24-1 and TRBJ2-5; TRBD1 agrees at 8 bases. The V gene end was trimmed by 3 bases and the J gene end by 3 bases; junction bases not matched to a gene: 5. The CDR3 is made up of 15 amino acids. CDR1 is KGHDR, CDR2 SFDVKD, per germline. CDR3 loop: CATSDPRTGKETQYF. The CDR3 DNA reads TGTGCCACCAGTGATCCACGGACAGGGAAAGAGACCCAGTACTTC.

The V call is TRBV19, the J call TRBJ2-2, with 9 nucleotides matching TRBD2. J lost 5 bases, V lost 6 bases, and 7 bases had no gene match. Germline V gene data show CDR1 as LNHDA and CDR2 as SQIVND (reference sequence). The CDR3 is 15 residues long. This CDR3 reads CASRVRAGGTGELFF. In nucleotides, the CDR3 is TGTGCCAGTAGGGTCAGGGCGGGAGGGACCGGGGAGCTGTTTTTT.

This chain joins TRBV10-3 and TRBJ2-6, with TRBD2 matching over 9 bases. Per the germline V gene, CDR1 is ENHRY and CDR2 is SYGVKD. V dropped 3 bases and J dropped 4; count of bases not matched to a gene: 7. This CDR3 has 17 amino acids. CDR3 DNA sequence: TGTGCCATCAGTGAATTGCGGGAGGGCTCCGGGGCCAACGTCCTGACTTTC. Amino acid sequence: CAISELREGSGANVLTF.

The chain employs TRBV3-1 (or the pseudogene TRBV3-2) and TRBJ2-5; D call uncertain. Germline-derived CDR1 and CDR2 are LGHDT and YNNKEL (reference sequence). CDR3 length: 13 residues. Trimming took 3 bases from V and 0 from J, leaving 5 bases between them. CDR3 bases: TGTGCCAGCAGCCACCGGTACCAAGAGACCCAGTACTTC. Translating gives CASSHRYQETQYF.

The chain recombines TRBV7-9 with TRBJ2-3; 12 nucleotides line up with TRBD2. Germline V CDR1 and CDR2: SEHNR, FQNEAQ (reference sequence). V lost 1 base and J lost 5; bases outside the gene matches: 10. This CDR3 spans 18 amino acids. The CDR3 protein is CASSLVASGRARGDTQYF. The CDR3 DNA reads TGTGCCAGCAGCTTAGTGGCTAGCGGGAGGGCCAGGGGAGATACGCAGTATTTT.

This chain connects TRBV5-6 to TRBJ1-1; the D is unclear. The CDR3 is 13 amino acids. Between the trimmed V and J ends, which lost 0 bases and 7 bases, there was a span of 10 bases. Germline CDR1 reads SGHDT; CDR2 reads YYEEEE. CDR3: CASSLVRQYEAFF. CDR3 coding DNA: TGTGCCAGCAGCTTGGTGAGGCAATATGAAGCTTTCTTT.